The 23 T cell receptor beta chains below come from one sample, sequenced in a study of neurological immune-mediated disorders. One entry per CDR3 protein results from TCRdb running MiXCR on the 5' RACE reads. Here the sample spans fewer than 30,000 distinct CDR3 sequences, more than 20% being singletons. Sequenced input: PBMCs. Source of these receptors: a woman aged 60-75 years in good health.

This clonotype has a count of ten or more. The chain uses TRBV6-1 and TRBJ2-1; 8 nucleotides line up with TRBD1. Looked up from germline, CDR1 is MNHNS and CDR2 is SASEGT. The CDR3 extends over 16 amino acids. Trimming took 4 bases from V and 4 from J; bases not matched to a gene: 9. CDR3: CASSAGTGQGYNEQFF. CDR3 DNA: TGTGCCAGCAGTGCGGGAACAGGACAGGGATACAATGAGCAGTTCTTC.

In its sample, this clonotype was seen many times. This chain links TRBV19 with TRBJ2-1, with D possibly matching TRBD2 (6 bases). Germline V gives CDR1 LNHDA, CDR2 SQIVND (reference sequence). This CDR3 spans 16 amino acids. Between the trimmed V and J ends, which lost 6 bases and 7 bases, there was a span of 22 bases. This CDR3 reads CASSGILARRRNEQFF. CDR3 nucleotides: TGTGCCAGTAGCGGAATACTAGCCAGAAGGAGAAATGAGCAGTTCTTC.

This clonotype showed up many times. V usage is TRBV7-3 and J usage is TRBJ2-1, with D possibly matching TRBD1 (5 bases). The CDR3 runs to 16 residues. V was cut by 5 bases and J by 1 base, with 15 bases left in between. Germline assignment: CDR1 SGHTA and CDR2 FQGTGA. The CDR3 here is CASSPHSRVSYNEQFF. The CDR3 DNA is TGTGCCAGCAGCCCCCACAGCAGGGTGTCCTACAATGAGCAGTTCTTC.

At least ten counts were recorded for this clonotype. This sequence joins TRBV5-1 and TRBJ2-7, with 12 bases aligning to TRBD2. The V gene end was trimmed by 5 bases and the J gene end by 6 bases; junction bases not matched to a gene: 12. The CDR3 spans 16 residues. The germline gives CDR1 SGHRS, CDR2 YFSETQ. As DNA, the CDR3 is TGCGCCAGCAGTCGGGGGTTGACTAGCGGGAGTGGCGAGCAGTACTTC. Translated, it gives CASSRGLTSGSGEQYF.

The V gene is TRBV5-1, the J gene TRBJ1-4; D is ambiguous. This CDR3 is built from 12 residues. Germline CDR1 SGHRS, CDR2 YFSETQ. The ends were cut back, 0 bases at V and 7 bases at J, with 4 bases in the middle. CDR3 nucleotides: TGCGCCAGCAGCTTGGAATCTGAAAAACTGTTTTTT. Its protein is CASSLESEKLFF.

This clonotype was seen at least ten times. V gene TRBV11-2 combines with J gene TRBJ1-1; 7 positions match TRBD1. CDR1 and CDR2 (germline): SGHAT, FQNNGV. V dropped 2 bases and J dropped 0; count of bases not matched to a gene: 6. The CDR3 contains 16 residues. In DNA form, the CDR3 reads TGTGCCAGCAGCTTATCAGGGGGAGGGATGAACACTGAAGCTTTCTTT. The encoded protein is CASSLSGGGMNTEAFF.

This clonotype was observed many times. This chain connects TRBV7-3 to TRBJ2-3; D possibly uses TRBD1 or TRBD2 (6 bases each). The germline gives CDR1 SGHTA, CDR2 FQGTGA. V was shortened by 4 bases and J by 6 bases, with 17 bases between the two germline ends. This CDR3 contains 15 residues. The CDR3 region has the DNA TGTGCCAGCAGCTCAGGGGCGGGATCGGCGGATACGCAGTATTTT. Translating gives CASSSGAGSADTQYF.

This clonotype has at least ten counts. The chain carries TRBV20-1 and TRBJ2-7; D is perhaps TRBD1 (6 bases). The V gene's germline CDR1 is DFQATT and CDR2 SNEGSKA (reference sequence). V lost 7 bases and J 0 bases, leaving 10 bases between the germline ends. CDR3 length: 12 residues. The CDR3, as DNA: TGCAGTGTCAGACAGGCCTCCTACGAGCAGTACTTC. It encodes CSVRQASYEQYF.

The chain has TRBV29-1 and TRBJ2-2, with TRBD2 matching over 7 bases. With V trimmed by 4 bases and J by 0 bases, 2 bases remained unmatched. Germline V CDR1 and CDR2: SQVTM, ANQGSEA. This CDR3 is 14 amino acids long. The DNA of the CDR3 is TGCAGCGTTGTGCGGGGGACGAACACCGGGGAGCTGTTTTTT. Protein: CSVVRGTNTGELFF.

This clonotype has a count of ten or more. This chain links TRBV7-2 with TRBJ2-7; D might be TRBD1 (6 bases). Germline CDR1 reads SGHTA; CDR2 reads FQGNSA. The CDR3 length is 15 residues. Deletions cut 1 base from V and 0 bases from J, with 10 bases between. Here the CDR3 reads CASSLDGQSSYEQYF. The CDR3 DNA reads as TGTGCCAGCAGCTTAGATGGACAGAGCTCCTACGAGCAGTACTTC.

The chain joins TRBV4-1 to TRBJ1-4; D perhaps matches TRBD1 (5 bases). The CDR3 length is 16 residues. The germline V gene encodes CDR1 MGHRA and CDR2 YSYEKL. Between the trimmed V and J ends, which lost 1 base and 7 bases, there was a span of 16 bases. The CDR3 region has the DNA TGCGCCAGCAGCCAAGGTACGCAGGGTTTCAGTGAAAAACTGTTTTTT. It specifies CASSQGTQGFSEKLFF.

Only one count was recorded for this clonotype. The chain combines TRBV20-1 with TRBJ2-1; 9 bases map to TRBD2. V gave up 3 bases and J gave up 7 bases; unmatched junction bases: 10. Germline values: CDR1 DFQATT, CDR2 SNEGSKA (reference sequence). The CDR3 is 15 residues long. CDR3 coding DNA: TGCAGTGCTAGGTCAGCGGGAGGTCTGATGAATGAGCAGTTCTTC. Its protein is CSARSAGGLMNEQFF.

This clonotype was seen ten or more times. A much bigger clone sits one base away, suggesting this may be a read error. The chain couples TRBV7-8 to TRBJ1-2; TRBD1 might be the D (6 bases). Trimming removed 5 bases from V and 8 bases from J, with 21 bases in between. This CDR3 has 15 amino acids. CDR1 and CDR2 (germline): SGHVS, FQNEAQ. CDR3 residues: CASSKGVPGVTGYTF. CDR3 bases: TGTGCCAGCAGCAAAGGAGTTCCAGGGGTAACAGGCTACACCTTC. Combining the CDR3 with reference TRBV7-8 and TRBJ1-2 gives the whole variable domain GAGVSQSPRYKVAKRGQDVALRCDPISGHVSLFWYQQALGQGPEFLTYFQNEAQLDKSGLPSDRFFAERPEGSVSTLKIQRTQQEDSAVYLCASSKGVPGVTGYTFGSGTRLTVV.

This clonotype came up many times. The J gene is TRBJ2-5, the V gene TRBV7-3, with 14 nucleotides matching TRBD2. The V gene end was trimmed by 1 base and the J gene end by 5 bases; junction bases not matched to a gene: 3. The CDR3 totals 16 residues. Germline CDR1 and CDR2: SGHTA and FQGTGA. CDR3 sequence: CASSLRGTSGSETQYF. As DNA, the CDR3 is TGTGCCAGCAGCTTAAGGGGGACTAGCGGGAGTGAGACCCAGTACTTC.

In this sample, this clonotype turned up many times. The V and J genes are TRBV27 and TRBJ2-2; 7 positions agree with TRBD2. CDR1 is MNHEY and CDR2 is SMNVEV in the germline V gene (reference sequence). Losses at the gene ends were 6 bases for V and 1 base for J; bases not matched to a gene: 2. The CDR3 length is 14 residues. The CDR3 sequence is CASRLAENTGELFF. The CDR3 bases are TGTGCCAGCAGGCTAGCGGAGAACACCGGGGAGCTGTTTTTT.

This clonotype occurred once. The CDR3 reads CASSRQQNQPQHF. DNA of the CDR3: TGTGCCAGCAGCCGACAGCAGAATCAGCCCCAGCATTTT. V is TRBV3-1 and J is TRBJ1-5, with D possibly matching TRBD1 (5 bases). Per germline, CDR1 LGHDT and CDR2 YNNKEL (reference sequence). V dropped 4 bases and J dropped 4 bases, with 8 bases sitting between them. This CDR3 contains 13 residues.

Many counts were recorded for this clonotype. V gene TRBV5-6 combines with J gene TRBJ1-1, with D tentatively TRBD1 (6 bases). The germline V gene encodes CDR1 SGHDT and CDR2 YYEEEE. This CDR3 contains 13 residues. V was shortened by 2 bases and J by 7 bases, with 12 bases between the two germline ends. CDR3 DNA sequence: TGTGCCAGCAGCTTACAGGGTTGGGTTGAAGCTTTCTTT. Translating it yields CASSLQGWVEAFF.

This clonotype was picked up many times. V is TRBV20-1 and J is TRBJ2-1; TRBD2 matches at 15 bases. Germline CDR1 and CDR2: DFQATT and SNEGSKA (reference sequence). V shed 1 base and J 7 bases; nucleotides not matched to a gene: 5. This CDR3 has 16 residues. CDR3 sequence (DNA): TGCAGTGCTAGAGCCGGGACTAGCGGGAGGATGAATGAGCAGTTCTTC. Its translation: CSARAGTSGRMNEQFF.

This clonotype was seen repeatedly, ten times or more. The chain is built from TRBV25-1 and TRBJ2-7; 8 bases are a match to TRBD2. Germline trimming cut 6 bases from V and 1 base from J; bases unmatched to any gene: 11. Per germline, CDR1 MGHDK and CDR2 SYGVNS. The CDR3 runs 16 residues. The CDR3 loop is CASSNVGGESSYEQYF. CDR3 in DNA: TGTGCCAGCAGCAATGTCGGGGGGGAATCATCCTACGAGCAGTACTTC.

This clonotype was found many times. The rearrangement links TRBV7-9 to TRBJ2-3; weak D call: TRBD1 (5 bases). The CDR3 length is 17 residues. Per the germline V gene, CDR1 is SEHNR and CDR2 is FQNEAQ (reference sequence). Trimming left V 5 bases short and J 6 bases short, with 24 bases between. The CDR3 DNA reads TGTGCCAGCAGCAGGGGCGGCCGGTCACAGTTAGTTGATACGCAGTATTTT. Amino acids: CASSRGGRSQLVDTQYF.

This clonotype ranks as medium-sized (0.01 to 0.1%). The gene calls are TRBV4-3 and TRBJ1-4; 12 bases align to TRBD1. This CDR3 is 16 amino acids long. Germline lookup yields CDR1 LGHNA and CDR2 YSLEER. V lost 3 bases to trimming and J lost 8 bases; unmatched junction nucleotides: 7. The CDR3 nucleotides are TGCGCCAGCAGCCAGGGGACAGGGGGCGAAGGAGAAAAACTGTTTTTT. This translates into CASSQGTGGEGEKLFF.

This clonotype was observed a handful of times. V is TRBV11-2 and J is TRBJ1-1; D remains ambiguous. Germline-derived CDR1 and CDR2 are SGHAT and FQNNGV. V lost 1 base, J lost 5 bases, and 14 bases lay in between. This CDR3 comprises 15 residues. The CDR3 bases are TGTGCCAGCAGCTTAGCCCCAGTAGCTAAGACTGAAGCTTTCTTT. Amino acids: CASSLAPVAKTEAFF.

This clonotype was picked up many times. The CDR3 coding sequence is TGTGCCAGCAGTGAAAACCAACAGGGTAGGGATCAGCCCCAGCATTTT. Translated: CASSENQQGRDQPQHF. This chain joins TRBV6-6 and TRBJ1-5; D is perhaps TRBD1 (6 bases). The CDR3 loop spans 16 amino acids. The V gene's germline CDR1 is MNHNY and CDR2 SVGAGI (reference sequence). The V end lost 5 bases, the J end lost 5 bases, and 19 bases lay between the germline ends.